This TCR beta chain emerged from a study of human T cells and chemical hapten exposure. Study-wide results and caveats: PT1 expanded TCR numbers rose with patch test score.

With respect to this clonotype: Its antigen remains unidentified.

TCRdb independently ran MiXCR on the RACE reads; one entry per CDR3 protein. The sample carries roughly 380,000 distinct CDR3 sequences, approximately 4.4% recorded once. The CDR3 is 15 residues long. Germline V lookup: CDR1 DFQATT, CDR2 SNEGSKA (reference sequence). V shed 0 bases and J 2 bases; nucleotides not matched to a gene: 2. Time point specified: patch test 1, 2 weeks after DPC sensitization. Sample treatment: therapeutic diphenylcyclopropenone sensitization with weekly scalp DPC. The TCR comes from a woman in her fifties or sixties with alopecia areata. Some clones in this sample may be carry-over from other donors' samples. The rearrangement uses TRBV20-1 and TRBJ2-2; TRBD2 agrees at 8 bases. The sequencing used whole blood, collected in connection with sensitization to the hapten diphenylcyclopropenone (DPC). The CDR3 loop reads CSARELAGNTGELFF. CDR3 DNA sequence: TGCAGTGCTAGAGAATTAGCGGGAAACACCGGGGAGCTGTTTTTT.